This TCR beta chain was captured by sequencing in a study of blood T cells in healthy people across ages. Study observations and caveats: Unsorted PBMC input precluded a conclusive naive versus antigen-experienced comparison.

Total RNA, at least 5.5 micrograms per sample, came from PBMCs. Comment on this clonotype: The target antigen is unknown.

Through a sample-barcoded 5' primer and a J-beta primer mix, a second PCR was run for 7 to 11 cycles. TCRdb fed the 5' RACE reads into MiXCR, producing one record per CDR3 protein. The table records 550,000 to 650,000 distinct CDR3 sequences, approximately 30% of them present only once. The source material was blood. The sequence was obtained from a woman aged 80 or over in good health.

The CDR3 region is CASNRPRGEQYF. The CDR3 DNA follows: TGTGCCAGCAACCGGCCGAGGGGTGAGCAGTACTTC. The chain links TRBV3-1 to TRBJ2-7; D may match TRBD1 or TRBD2 (5 bases each). The germline CDR1 and CDR2 sequences are LGHDT and YNNKEL (reference sequence). The CDR3 contains 12 residues. Trimming took off 7 bases at V and 7 bases at J, with 14 bases between the two ends.